The 26 T cell receptor beta chains reported below all come from one sample, sequenced in a study of T cells after posttransplantation cyclophosphamide. Using immunoSEQ multiplex PCR, the repertoire was profiled, and TCRdb retains in-frame clones only, with some absent. The sample includes about 24,000 clones, none of them occurring once. Sequencing was carried out using PBMCs. The receptors stem from a woman aged 60-75 years in good health, CMV-negative, and a related stem cell transplant donor.

This clone was recorded at least ten times. This chain links TRBV28 with TRBJ2-2; 7 bases fit TRBD1. The CDR3 covers 15 residues. V lost 3 bases, J lost 4 bases, and 5 bases stayed unmatched. The germline V gene encodes CDR1 MDHEN and CDR2 SYDVKM. Written as DNA, the CDR3 is TGTGCCAGCAGTTTCTCGGACAGGTTCACCGGGGAGCTGTTTTTT. Translation: CASSFSDRFTGELFF.

J is TRBJ2-7 and V is TRBV28; no firm D call. The CDR3 contains 12 residues. V dropped 10 bases and J dropped 3 bases, with 13 bases sitting between them. Germline CDR1 reads MDHEN; CDR2 reads SYDVKM. The DNA for the CDR3 is TGTGCCACTGTCGGCGGAATCTACGAGCAGTACTTC. As protein: CATVGGIYEQYF.

Only a few counts were recorded for this clone. The rearrangement uses TRBV4-3 and TRBJ2-4; TRBD2 agrees at 7 bases. The V and J ends lost 0 bases and 2 bases, in that order; junction bases with no gene match: 22. Germline V gene sequence: CDR1 LGHNA, CDR2 YSLEER. The CDR3 length is 22 residues. In DNA, the CDR3 is TGCGCCAGCAGCCAAGACCCCCCGGCCCTCGGGAGGAAACCATCAACCAAAAACATTCAGTACTTC. It translates to CASSQDPPALGRKPSTKNIQYF.

This clone occurred many times. The V and J genes are TRBV4-3 and TRBJ1-6, with a possible D match to TRBD1 (5 bases). The CDR3 loop spans 18 amino acids. Per the germline V gene, CDR1 is LGHNA and CDR2 is YSLEER. V was pared by 0 bases and J by 0 bases, with 12 bases between. CDR3 amino acids: CASSQDHPRDSYNSPLHF. In DNA, the CDR3 is TGCGCCAGCAGCCAAGATCATCCCAGGGACTCCTATAATTCACCCCTCCACTTT.

This clone was seen many times. The chain employs TRBV19 and TRBJ2-2, with TRBD1 matching 7 bases. CDR3 length equals 15 residues. V dropped 6 bases and J dropped 7; count of bases not matched to a gene: 11. Germline CDR1 LNHDA, CDR2 SQIVND (reference sequence). The CDR3 region is CASRLDRSIHGELFF. CDR3 coding DNA: TGTGCCAGTAGACTGGACAGGTCCATCCACGGGGAGCTGTTTTTT. The full variable domain, its missing parts supplied by reference TRBV19 and TRBJ2-2, is DGGITQSPKYLFRKEGQNVTLSCEQNLNHDAMYWYRQDPGQGLRLIYYSQIVNDFQKGDIAEGYSVSREKKESFPLTVTSAQKNPTAFYLCASRLDRSIHGELFFGEGSRLTVL.

At least ten counts were recorded for this clone. CDR3 DNA sequence: TGTGCCAGCAGCTTGGGCGGGACGGGGGGAGAGACCCAGTACTTC. It is translated as CASSLGGTGGETQYF. The rearrangement links TRBV7-2 to TRBJ2-5; 7 bases are shared with TRBD2. Germline lookup yields CDR1 SGHTA and CDR2 FQGNSA. The CDR3 totals 15 residues. J gave up 4 bases and V 3 bases, and 8 bases lay outside the gene matches.

This clone occurred a few times. The chain combines TRBV28 with TRBJ1-4; 8 bases agree with TRBD1. The CDR3 has 16 residues. V trimming: 3 bases; J trimming: 4 bases; junction bases outside the gene matches: 7. Germline loops: CDR1 MDHEN, CDR2 SYDVKM. The CDR3 is CASSFPPTGVNEKLFF. The CDR3 bases are TGTGCCAGCAGTTTCCCTCCGACAGGGGTTAATGAAAAACTGTTTTTT.

This clone was seen many times. This chain uses TRBV9 with TRBJ1-6; TRBD1 matches 8 bases. After removal of 4 bases from V and 6 bases from J, the junction contained 15 bases not matched to a gene. CDR1 and CDR2 from the germline V gene are SGDLS and YYNGEE. The CDR3 totals 18 residues. CDR3 nucleotide sequence: TGTGCCAGCAGCCCTTCTTGGACAGGGCGGGGCGGTAATTCACCCCTCCACTTT. Its protein product is CASSPSWTGRGGNSPLHF.

This clone has a count of ten or more. The chain couples TRBV6-5 to TRBJ2-7; a weak D match, TRBD2 (6 bases). V was shortened by 6 bases and J by 0 bases, with 9 bases between the two germline ends. The CDR3 is 13 residues long. Germline CDR1 is MNHEY and CDR2 is SVGAGI. CDR3 amino acids: CASRGRRSYEQYF. The CDR3 region has the DNA TGTGCCAGCAGAGGGAGGCGCTCCTACGAGCAGTACTTC.

The table lists this clone with many counts. The rearrangement links TRBV19 to TRBJ1-1; 9 bases are shared with TRBD1. J was trimmed by 8 bases and V by 5 bases; bases with no gene match: 6. This CDR3 has 13 residues. Per germline, CDR1 LNHDA and CDR2 SQIVND (reference sequence). This CDR3 is CASSEQGAREAFF. CDR3 coding DNA: TGTGCCAGTAGTGAACAGGGGGCGCGCGAAGCTTTCTTT.

This clone occurred many times. The rearrangement uses TRBV6-6 and TRBJ2-3, with unresolved D. Germline CDR1 is MNHNY and CDR2 is SVGAGI (reference sequence). Trimming left V 4 bases short and J 2 bases short, with 10 bases between. The CDR3 spans 14 residues. The CDR3, as DNA: TGTGCCAGCAGTTGGAACAGCCCCACAGATACGCAGTATTTT. It is translated as CASSWNSPTDTQYF.

This clone appeared many times. The chain has TRBV11-3 and TRBJ2-7; maybe TRBD2 (6 bases). CDR1 SGHNT and CDR2 YENEEA come from the germline V gene. The CDR3 spans 15 residues. V was trimmed by 4 bases and J by 3 bases, leaving 16 bases between them. CDR3 in DNA: TGTGCCAGCAGCTCGGGGGTAGGGAACAACTACGAGCAGTACTTC. Translated, it gives CASSSGVGNNYEQYF.

The chain is built from TRBV28 and TRBJ2-1; perhaps TRBD1 as D (6 bases). The CDR3 totals 15 residues. Germline assignment: CDR1 MDHEN and CDR2 SYDVKM. V lost 6 bases, J lost 7 bases, and 19 bases lay in between. The chain's CDR3 is CASRGSGHSGNEQFF. The CDR3 region has the DNA TGTGCCAGCAGGGGTTCGGGACATTCTGGGAATGAGCAGTTCTTC.

This clone was counted many times. The chain has TRBV7-5 and TRBJ2-3; the table's D call, TRBD2, has no DNA check behind it. TRBV7-5 is an annotated pseudogene. The CDR3 loop spans 17 amino acids. For the CDR3, the DNA is TGTGCCAGAAGCTCCGAGACGGGGCGGGGGGCCCCGGATACGCAGTATTTT. Protein: CARSSETGRGAPDTQYF.

This clone was observed a few times. V gene TRBV7-2 combines with J gene TRBJ2-1, with D tentatively TRBD2 (6 bases). The V end was cut by 5 bases, the J end by 8 bases, with 13 bases between. CDR1 is SGHTA and CDR2 is FQGNSA in the germline V gene. The CDR3 extends over 13 amino acids. This CDR3 reads CASSRLVRDEQFF. The DNA of the CDR3 is TGTGCCAGCAGCCGACTAGTCCGGGATGAGCAGTTCTTC.

This clone was counted many times. The rearrangement uses TRBV6-6 and TRBJ2-5, with 10 nucleotides matching TRBD2. V gave up 7 bases and J gave up 0 bases; unmatched junction bases: 8. Germline V gives CDR1 MNHNY, CDR2 SVGAGI (reference sequence). The CDR3 has 16 residues. The DNA of the CDR3 is TGTGCCAGCATCTCAGGACTAGCGGCGTACCAAGAGACCCAGTACTTC. This codes for CASISGLAAYQETQYF.

The chain uses TRBV21-1 and TRBJ2-5; the table's D call of TRBD2 was not tested on the DNA. TRBV21-1 is described as a pseudogene. The CDR3 runs to 20 residues. The DNA of the CDR3 is TGTGCCAGCAGCAAAGCCGGGACTAGCGGGGGGGGAAGGGGGCAAGAGACCCAGTACTTC. It specifies CASSKAGTSGGGRGQETQYF.

This clone came up a few times. The chain's CDR3 is CASSFNGQPLSSYEQYF. The CDR3 nucleotides read TGTGCCAGCAGTTTTAACGGACAACCATTGAGCTCCTACGAGCAGTACTTC. The chain links TRBV28 to TRBJ2-7, with D possibly TRBD1 on 5 matching bases. The CDR3 length is 17 residues. Trimming cost V 3 bases and J 0 bases, with 18 bases left between them. CDR1 and CDR2 from the germline V gene are MDHEN and SYDVKM.

This clone is classed as medium-sized. This chain links TRBV19 with TRBJ1-2; 7 nucleotides align to TRBD1. V trimming: 5 bases; J trimming: 4 bases; junction bases outside the gene matches: 10. This CDR3 contains 15 residues. Germline CDR1 LNHDA, CDR2 SQIVND (reference sequence). The CDR3 loop reads CASSSTGTEIYGYTF. CDR3 in DNA: TGTGCCAGTAGTTCGACCGGGACAGAGATCTATGGCTACACCTTC.

This clone was detected ten times or more. This sequence joins TRBV11-2 and TRBJ2-6; D unresolved. The V gene lost 5 bases and the J gene lost 0 bases, with 11 bases spanning the gap. CDR1 is SGHAT and CDR2 is FQNNGV in the germline V gene. The length of the CDR3 is 16 residues. The CDR3 reads CASSRVISSGANVLTF. CDR3 coding DNA: TGTGCCAGCAGCCGGGTTATTTCCTCTGGGGCCAACGTCCTGACTTTC.

This clone was detected many times. The chain uses TRBV19 and TRBJ2-1, with 7 bases identical to TRBD2. Losses at the gene ends were 6 bases for V and 9 bases for J; bases not matched to a gene: 14. This CDR3 has 15 residues. The germline V gene encodes CDR1 LNHDA and CDR2 SQIVND (reference sequence). The CDR3 loop reads CASSLSITSAVEQFF. The CDR3 DNA reads TGTGCCAGTAGCCTAAGCATAACTAGCGCGGTTGAGCAGTTCTTC.

A few counts support this clone. The V and J genes are TRBV25-1 and TRBJ1-2, with 8 bases matching TRBD1. Trimming at V came to 3 bases and at J to 7 bases, leaving 10 bases not matched to a gene. This CDR3 has 15 amino acids. CDR1 is MGHDK, CDR2 SYGVNS, per germline. The CDR3 loop is CASSDLTGAQVGYTF. The CDR3 nucleotides are TGTGCCAGCAGTGATTTGACAGGGGCCCAAGTTGGCTACACCTTC.

This chain joins TRBV28 and TRBJ1-3; a possible D gene is TRBD1 (6 bases). The germline V gene has CDR1 MDHEN and CDR2 SYDVKM. The length of the CDR3 is 15 residues. V shed 5 bases and J shed 3 bases, with 14 bases lying between them. The CDR3 loop is CASSLHTGNGNTIYF. CDR3 coding DNA: TGTGCCAGCAGTCTCCATACAGGGAATGGAAACACCATATATTTT. Together with reference TRBV28 and TRBJ1-3, the CDR3 gives the full variable domain: DVKVTQSSRYLVKRTGEKVFLECVQDMDHENMFWYRQDPGLGLRLIYFSYDVKMKEKGDIPEGYSVSREKKERFSLILESASTNQTSMYLCASSLHTGNGNTIYFGEGSWLTVV.

The chain combines TRBV6-1 with TRBJ2-5; D possibly corresponds to TRBD2 (5 bases). CDR1 is MNHNS and CDR2 is SASEGT in the germline V gene. V lost 0 bases and J 11 bases, leaving 10 bases between the germline ends. This CDR3 spans 12 amino acids. CDR3 region: CASSEARRWQYF. The DNA for the CDR3 is TGTGCCAGCAGTGAAGCGCGGAGGTGGCAGTACTTC.

In its sample, this clone was seen many times. V usage is TRBV11-3 and J usage is TRBJ2-1; 12 nucleotides match TRBD2. V shed 1 base, J shed 4 bases, and the junction held 5 bases outside the gene matches. The CDR3 contains 17 residues. Germline V gene sequence: CDR1 SGHNT, CDR2 YENEEA. The CDR3 sequence: CASSLGASGGAYNEQFF. CDR3 DNA sequence: TGTGCCAGCAGCTTAGGGGCTAGCGGGGGGGCTTACAATGAGCAGTTCTTC.

This clone was observed many times. The rearrangement joins TRBV4-2 to TRBJ2-3; no definite D call. CDR1 is LGHNA, CDR2 YNFKEQ, per germline. The CDR3 is 16 amino acids. V was shortened by 0 bases and J by 1 base, with 11 bases between the two germline ends. The CDR3 sequence is CASSQEEIVGTDTQYF. CDR3 DNA: TGTGCCAGCAGCCAAGAAGAAATAGTCGGCACAGATACGCAGTATTTT.